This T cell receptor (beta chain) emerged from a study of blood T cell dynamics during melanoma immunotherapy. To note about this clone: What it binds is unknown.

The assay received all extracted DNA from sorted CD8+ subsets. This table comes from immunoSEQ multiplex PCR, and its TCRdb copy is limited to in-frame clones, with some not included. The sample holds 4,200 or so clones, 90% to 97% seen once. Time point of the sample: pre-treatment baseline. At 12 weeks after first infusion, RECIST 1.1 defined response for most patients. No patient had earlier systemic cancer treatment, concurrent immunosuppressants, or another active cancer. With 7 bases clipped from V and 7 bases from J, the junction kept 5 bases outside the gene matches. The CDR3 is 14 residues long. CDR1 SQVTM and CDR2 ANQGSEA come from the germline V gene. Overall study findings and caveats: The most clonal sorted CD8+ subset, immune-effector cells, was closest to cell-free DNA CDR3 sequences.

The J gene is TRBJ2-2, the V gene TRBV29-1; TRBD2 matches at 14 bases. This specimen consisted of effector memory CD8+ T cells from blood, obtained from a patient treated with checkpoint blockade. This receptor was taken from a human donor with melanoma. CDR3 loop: CSGAGTSGSGELFF. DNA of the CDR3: TGCAGCGGTGCGGGGACTAGCGGGAGCGGGGAGCTGTTTTTT.